This T cell receptor (beta chain) is drawn from a study of cytomegalovirus exposure and HLA in healthy donors. Notes on this clone: Its antigen is not identified.

Primers: 60 Vbeta forward and 13 Jbeta reverse. In the authors' workflow: The count from a later analysis was 65 million to 90 million unique TCR beta chains, around 10 million of them shared. Method: immunoSEQ multiplex PCR; TCRdb's copy keeps in-frame clones and lacks some. V and J calls and clone size are as listed in that table; D and trimming were resolved from the DNA. Among approximately 110,000 clones listed, around 75% were seen once. Healthy people donating bone marrow made up the donors. Germline V gives CDR1 SGHRS, CDR2 YFSETQ. The CDR3 is made up of 13 amino acids. Losses at the gene ends were 5 bases for V and 3 bases for J; bases not matched to a gene: 4. The study, taken as a whole, reports: In a later analysis, HLA-associated TCR beta chains were more clonally expanded than equally common others. TCR beta V- and J-gene trimming, according to a later analysis, was linked to a missense DCLRE1C variant.

This sequence was found in a woman in her 30s in good health and CMV-seronegative. The sequenced sample was PBMCs. The chain uses TRBV5-1 and TRBJ1-2, with 7 bases fitting TRBD1. CDR3 region: CASRTTGDYGYTF. For the CDR3, the DNA is TGCGCCAGCAGGACAACAGGGGACTATGGCTACACCTTC.